This T cell receptor beta chain was identified in a study of T cells after yellow fever vaccination. Study-wide points: On re-exposure, the response was weaker but peaked faster, at day 5 versus 15.

Only a few counts were recorded for this clonotype. As yet, its antigen is unknown. TCRdb redid the calling of the 5' RACE reads with MiXCR, one entry per CDR3 protein. The sample lists 400,000 or so distinct CDR3 sequences, about 19% occurring once. The receptor was isolated from a man younger than 35 who received the YFV17D yellow fever vaccine. The starting material was PBMCs, obtained before the yellow fever booster vaccination.

The CDR3 sequence is CASSLGPPVYGYTF. In DNA form, the CDR3 reads TGTGCCAGCAGCTTAGGCCCACCAGTCTATGGCTACACCTTC. The chain couples TRBV7-2 to TRBJ1-2; D remains ambiguous. V shed 1 base and J shed 4 bases, with 10 bases lying between them. CDR1 SGHTA and CDR2 FQGNSA come from the germline V gene. The CDR3 extends over 14 amino acids. Together with reference TRBV7-2 and TRBJ1-2, the CDR3 gives the full variable domain: GAGVSQSPSNKVTEKGKDVELRCDPISGHTALYWYRQSLGQGLEFLIYFQGNSAPDKSGLPSDRFSAERTGGSVSTLTIQRTQQEDSAVYLCASSLGPPVYGYTFGSGTRLTVV.